The text below deals with one T cell receptor (beta chain). Its matching antigen is unknown. Reverse transcription of roughly 0.5 to 1 ug RNA was performed with random hexamers. The TCR beta CDR3 was amplified by immunoSEQ multiplex PCR across 54 Vbeta, 13 Jbeta. TCRdb analysed the immunoSEQ multiplex PCR reads with MiXCR anew, one entry per CDR3 protein. There are over 350,000 distinct CDR3 sequences in the sample; about 85% occur only once, and 0.09% to 0.15% lies in the top ten. These data belong to a study of CD8 T cells in Susac syndrome. CD8+ and CD4+ T cells circulating in blood were sequenced for TCR beta. Negative magnetic isolation gave CD8+ and CD4+ cells; FACS enriched CD8+ TEMRA. V was trimmed by 3 bases and J by 0 bases, leaving 12 bases between them. CDR3 size: 15 residues. CDR1 is SNHLY, CDR2 FYNNEI, per germline. Overall study findings and caveats: Regarding the TCR sequencing and HLA analysis, the study admitted that a relatively small number of individuals were involved.

The receptor was isolated from a human donor with multiple sclerosis. The V and J genes are TRBV2 and TRBJ2-7; no firm D call. Sequencing was performed on CD8+ T cells from PBMCs. CDR3 in amino acids: CASSEYGPSSYEQYF. Here the CDR3 DNA reads TGTGCCAGCAGTGAGTATGGGCCGAGCTCCTACGAGCAGTACTTC.